This passage covers 29 T cell receptor beta chains from one sample sequenced in a study of response to subunit inactivated influenza vaccine. Each CDR3 protein gets one entry after TCRdb re-called the RT-PCR reads with MiXCR. The table has about 580,000 distinct CDR3 sequences, 13% to 15% seen once; the top ten hold more than 9.5%. The source material was PBMCs from blood, sampled approximately 13 days after vaccination. These receptors were collected from a man in his fifties or sixties who received an inactivated influenza vaccine.

This chain connects TRBV3-1 to TRBJ1-4, with D hard to call. CDR3 length: 12 residues. V dropped 0 bases and J dropped 11 bases, with 7 bases sitting between them. Germline-derived CDR1 and CDR2 are LGHDT and YNNKEL (reference sequence). Here the CDR3 DNA reads TGTGCCAGCAGCCAAGAACGGAGGAAACTGTTTTTT. This gives the protein CASSQERRKLFF. The whole variable domain, filled in from reference TRBV3-1 and TRBJ1-4, reads DTAVSQTPKYLVTQMGNDKSIKCEQNLGHDTMYWYKQDSKKFLKIMFSYNNKELIINETVPNRFSPKSPDKAHLNLHINSLELGDSAVYFCASSQERRKLFFGSGTQLSVL.

This clonotype was picked up a small number of times. The J gene is TRBJ1-2, the V gene TRBV28, with D hard to call. The germline gives CDR1 MDHEN, CDR2 SYDVKM. This CDR3 has 12 residues. V dropped 6 bases and J dropped 8 bases, with 13 bases sitting between them. The CDR3 coding sequence is TGTGCCAGCAGCCCCCAACTCAGGGGCTACACCTTC. This gives the protein CASSPQLRGYTF.

This clonotype was picked up a small number of times. This chain joins TRBV2 and TRBJ2-7; TRBD2 is a possible D gene (5 bases). V lost 9 bases to trimming and J lost 1 base, with 16 bases between them. Germline loops: CDR1 SNHLY, CDR2 FYNNEI. The CDR3 extends over 14 amino acids. The CDR3 loop reads CARLSERFSYEQYF. Here the CDR3 DNA reads TGTGCCAGGCTTTCCGAGCGGTTTTCCTACGAGCAGTACTTC.

This clonotype was seen a handful of times. The V call is TRBV20-1, the J call TRBJ2-1, with D perhaps TRBD2 (5 bases). Deletions cut 5 bases from V and 5 bases from J, with 13 bases between. The CDR3 is 13 amino acids. Germline-derived CDR1 and CDR2 are DFQATT and SNEGSKA (reference sequence). This chain's CDR3 is CSALDWQNNEQFF. The CDR3 DNA follows: TGCAGTGCTTTGGACTGGCAAAACAATGAGCAGTTCTTC.

In its sample, this clonotype was seen once. The junction differs from germline at one of its ends, possibly a read error. The J gene is TRBJ2-3, the V gene TRBV5-1, with 11 bases aligning to TRBD1. Germline CDR1 reads SGHRS; CDR2 reads YFSETQ. The CDR3 consists of 14 residues. CDR3 coding DNA: TGCACCAGCAGTTCCGGGACAGGGGGGGATACGCAGTATTTT. It translates to CTSSSGTGGDTQYF.

This clonotype was counted a few times. The chain combines TRBV27 with TRBJ2-3; 7 bases match TRBD1. This CDR3 comprises 13 residues. The trim removed 3 bases at V and 4 bases at J, leaving 1 base unmatched. CDR1 MNHEY and CDR2 SMNVEV come from the germline V gene (reference sequence). CDR3 bases: TGTGCCAGCAGTTTGGGACAGTCAGATACGCAGTATTTT. This gives the protein CASSLGQSDTQYF.

This clonotype was picked up a small number of times. The J gene is TRBJ1-2, the V gene TRBV7-2; 7 bases are a match to TRBD1. This CDR3 is built from 14 residues. Looked up from germline, CDR1 is SGHTA and CDR2 is FQGNSA. Germline trimming cut 5 bases from V and 8 bases from J; bases unmatched to any gene: 11. CDR3 residues: CASSGDSGISGYTF. CDR3 DNA: TGTGCCAGCAGCGGGGACAGCGGAATATCGGGCTACACCTTC.

This sequence joins TRBV11-2 and TRBJ2-2; the match to TRBD1 covers 8 bases. Germline V gene sequence: CDR1 SGHAT, CDR2 FQNNGV. The junction had 3 bases not matched to a gene; V was cut back by 1 base and J by 5 bases. There are 15 residues in the CDR3. In DNA form, the CDR3 reads TGTGCCAGCAGCTTAGTACAGGGGGTTACCGGGGAGCTGTTTTTT. It is translated as CASSLVQGVTGELFF.

This sequence joins TRBV4-3 and TRBJ2-7; 10 nucleotides align to TRBD2. This CDR3 has 15 amino acids. J gave up 5 bases and V 4 bases, and 8 bases lay outside the gene matches. The germline CDR1 and CDR2 sequences are LGHNA and YSLEER. The CDR3 here is CASSREAGGEHEQYF. The DNA of the CDR3 is TGCGCCAGCAGCCGAGAAGCGGGAGGGGAACACGAGCAGTACTTC.

The chain couples TRBV20-1 to TRBJ2-3, with a weak D call TRBD1 (5 bases). Germline assignment: CDR1 DFQATT and CDR2 SNEGSKA (reference sequence). The V gene lost 6 bases and the J gene lost 5 bases, with 12 bases spanning the gap. This CDR3 spans 12 amino acids. CDR3 residues: CSAGVLRDTQYF. Here the CDR3 DNA reads TGCAGTGCAGGGGTTTTACGAGATACGCAGTATTTT.

This chain links TRBV15 with TRBJ2-1; 10 nucleotides agree with TRBD2. Germline V gene lookup returns CDR1 LNHNV and CDR2 YYDKDF (reference sequence). There are 16 residues in the CDR3. V was clipped by 3 bases and J by 9 bases; unmatched bases: 11. The CDR3: CATSRGVAGGRGEQFF. Here the CDR3 DNA reads TGTGCCACCAGCAGGGGGGTAGCGGGAGGCCGGGGTGAGCAGTTCTTC.

The sample holds a few counts of this clonotype. This chain connects TRBV7-9 to TRBJ2-7, with D perhaps TRBD2 (7 bases). Trimming removed 5 bases from V and 5 bases from J, with 16 bases in between. From germline, CDR1 is SEHNR and CDR2 FQNEAQ (reference sequence). The CDR3 runs to 14 residues. The CDR3 here is CASSRGGVIDEQYF. Here the CDR3 DNA reads TGTGCCAGCAGCCGAGGGGGGGTTATTGACGAGCAGTACTTC.

This clonotype has a handful of counts. CDR3 protein: CASSWQDPGNTIYF. The DNA of the CDR3 is TGCGCCAGCAGCTGGCAGGATCCAGGAAACACCATATATTTT. The chain uses TRBV5-1 and TRBJ1-3; D unclear. V was pared by 3 bases and J by 4 bases, with 11 bases between. The CDR3 is 14 amino acids. Per the germline V gene, CDR1 is SGHRS and CDR2 is YFSETQ.

There are a few counts of this clonotype. J is TRBJ2-5 and V is TRBV28; 11 bases are shared with TRBD2. Germline V lookup: CDR1 MDHEN, CDR2 SYDVKM. CDR3 length: 15 residues. J lost 4 bases, V lost 1 base, and 2 bases had no gene match. The CDR3, as DNA: TGTGCCAGCAGTTTATTTACTAGCGGGGGAGAGACCCAGTACTTC. Translated, it gives CASSLFTSGGETQYF.

This clonotype was seen only a few times. The V and J genes are TRBV25-1 and TRBJ2-3, with 10 nucleotides matching TRBD2. In germline, CDR1 is MGHDK, CDR2 SYGVNS. Trimming at V came to 2 bases and at J to 6 bases, leaving 2 bases not matched to a gene. The CDR3 has 14 amino acids. The CDR3 is CASSELAGADTQYF. The DNA for the CDR3 is TGTGCCAGCAGTGAACTAGCGGGGGCCGATACGCAGTATTTT.

This clonotype appeared many times. This chain joins TRBV5-1 and TRBJ1-1; 7 bases line up with TRBD1. V lost 4 bases and J lost 0; bases outside the gene matches: 3. This CDR3 has 14 amino acids. Germline CDR1 and CDR2: SGHRS and YFSETQ. CDR3 coding DNA: TGCGCCAGCAGCGTGACAGGGATGAACACTGAAGCTTTCTTT. Its translation: CASSVTGMNTEAFF.

Only a few counts were recorded for this clonotype. The chain has TRBV7-8 and TRBJ2-7; TRBD2 aligns across 13 bases. V was pared by 5 bases and J by 3 bases, with 10 bases of the junction left unmatched. CDR1 is SGHVS, CDR2 FQNEAQ, per germline. This CDR3 is built from 17 residues. CDR3 nucleotide sequence: TGTGCCAGCAGCCACCATAAAAGGACTAGCGGGGGCTACGAGCAGTACTTC. Translating gives CASSHHKRTSGGYEQYF.

Comments on this clonotype: A much larger clone differs by one base, so this may be a read error. V is TRBV11-2 and J is TRBJ2-1; tentative D call: TRBD1 (7 bases). The CDR3 has 15 amino acids. The V end was cut by 5 bases, the J end by 6 bases, with 17 bases between. The germline CDR1 and CDR2 sequences are SGHAT and FQNNGV. The CDR3 loop reads CASSITSRGANEQFF. The DNA for the CDR3 is TGTGCCAGCAGCATAACTAGCAGGGGGGCCAATGAGCAGTTCTTC.

The genes are TRBV5-5 and TRBJ2-7; D is perhaps TRBD2 (5 bases). Trimming shortened V by 4 bases and J by 2 bases, and 13 bases separated the two germline ends. CDR1 SGHKS and CDR2 YYEKEE come from the germline V gene (reference sequence). This CDR3 has 14 amino acids. In DNA, the CDR3 is TGTGCCAGCAGCACCTACGACGGGGCCTACGAGCAGTACTTC. It encodes CASSTYDGAYEQYF.

The chain is built from TRBV7-2 and TRBJ2-3; perhaps TRBD2 as D (6 bases). Trimming took off 8 bases at V and 2 bases at J, with 17 bases between the two ends. Germline CDR1 is SGHTA and CDR2 is FQGNSA. The CDR3 extends over 15 amino acids. The CDR3 region is CASSAGLAFTDTQYF. CDR3 coding DNA: TGTGCCAGCTCCGCGGGGCTAGCGTTCACAGATACGCAGTATTTT.

The chain uses TRBV6-2 or TRBV6-3 and TRBJ2-7; 12 nucleotides line up with TRBD2. CDR3 length equals 15 residues. Trimming cost V 6 bases and J 6 bases; bases outside gene matches: 9. The germline V gene has CDR1 MNHEY and CDR2 SVGEGT. The CDR3 sequence is CASRGLAGQYAEQYF. Written as DNA, the CDR3 is TGTGCCAGCAGAGGACTAGCGGGACAGTATGCCGAGCAGTACTTC.

In this sample, this clonotype turned up many times. CDR3 amino acids: CASTLQRSYEQYF. The DNA of the CDR3 is TGTGCCAGCACCTTGCAGAGAAGCTACGAGCAGTACTTC. The J gene is TRBJ2-7, the V gene TRBV6-2 or TRBV6-3; no clear D. From germline, CDR1 is MNHEY and CDR2 SVGEGT. With 7 bases removed from V and 3 bases from J, the gap between germline ends came to 13 bases. This CDR3 spans 13 amino acids.

This rearrangement joins TRBV7-9 to TRBJ2-3; 9 bases agree with TRBD2. The CDR3 covers 15 residues. V lost 5 bases to trimming and J lost 2 bases; unmatched junction nucleotides: 5. The germline CDR1 and CDR2 sequences are SEHNR and FQNEAQ (reference sequence). The CDR3 region has the DNA TGTGCCAGCAGCACCTCTAGCGGGAACACAGATACGCAGTATTTT. Its protein product is CASSTSSGNTDTQYF.

The chain is built from TRBV12-3 or TRBV12-4 and TRBJ2-3, with D tentatively TRBD1 (7 bases). The CDR3 spans 15 residues. V dropped 7 bases and J dropped 2 bases, with 16 bases sitting between them. The CDR3 DNA follows: TGTGCCAGCACCCGACAGGGACTGAACACAGATACGCAGTATTTT. Its protein is CASTRQGLNTDTQYF.

V gene TRBV7-3 combines with J gene TRBJ1-1; D is perhaps TRBD1 (5 bases). The CDR3 consists of 13 residues. V was cut by 2 bases and J by 6 bases, with 10 bases left in between. Germline V gene data show CDR1 as SGHTA and CDR2 as FQGTGA. The CDR3 sequence: CASSLGGYAEAFF. For the CDR3, the DNA is TGTGCCAGCAGCTTAGGGGGTTACGCTGAAGCTTTCTTT. Full variable domain (rest looked up from reference TRBV7-3 and TRBJ1-1): GAGVSQTPSNKVTEKGKYVELRCDPISGHTALYWYRQSLGQGPEFLIYFQGTGAADDSGLPNDRFFAVRPEGSVSTLKIQRTERGDSAVYLCASSLGGYAEAFFGQGTRLTVV.

DNA for the CDR3: TGTGCCAGCAGCTCCTACTACTACGAGCAGTACTTC. Protein: CASSSYYYEQYF. The J gene is TRBJ2-7, the V gene TRBV7-9; D is unresolved. This CDR3 contains 12 residues. Germline V lookup: CDR1 SEHNR, CDR2 FQNEAQ (reference sequence). The V end lost 4 bases, the J end lost 3 bases, and 7 bases lay between the germline ends.

V is TRBV6-2 or TRBV6-3 and J is TRBJ1-1; 8 positions agree with TRBD1. J gave up 1 base and V 5 bases, and 6 bases lay outside the gene matches. CDR3 length: 15 residues. The germline CDR1 and CDR2 sequences are MNHEY and SVGEGT. DNA of the CDR3: TGTGCCAGCAGTGGGACAGGTATAGGGAACACTGAAGCTTTCTTT. Translation gives CASSGTGIGNTEAFF.

The genes are TRBV27 and TRBJ2-1; TRBD2 matches 8 bases. The CDR3 consists of 12 residues. J gave up 13 bases and V 2 bases, and 4 bases lay outside the gene matches. The germline V gene encodes CDR1 MNHEY and CDR2 SMNVEV (reference sequence). CDR3 residues: CASSLAGGNQFF. As DNA, the CDR3 is TGTGCCAGCAGTTTAGCGGGAGGTAATCAGTTCTTC.

The chain is built from TRBV29-1 and TRBJ1-2; D might be TRBD1 (5 bases). Trimming left V 7 bases short and J 4 bases short, with 13 bases between. The CDR3 spans 12 residues. Germline values: CDR1 SQVTM, CDR2 ANQGSEA. This CDR3 is CSAGMGVYGYTF. CDR3 DNA: TGCAGCGCTGGCATGGGGGTCTATGGCTACACCTTC.